This is a list of T cell receptor beta chains from one sample in a study of T cell responses to AZD1222 COVID-19 vaccine. Produced via immunoSEQ multiplex PCR; TCRdb's table is partial and in-frame only. Of about 140,000 clones in the sample, 92% were seen once. Sequencing was performed on peripheral blood, taken 28 days after the second AZD1222 dose. The receptors were sampled from an adult who received the AZD1222 COVID-19 vaccine. CDR3s include the opening cysteine and the closing phenylalanine or tryptophan. A D gene is named only where the DNA matches it firmly. Only part of the rows carry a size: once, few, many, or a class if the clone is expanded.

j_call d_call clone_size v_call cdr3_nt cdr3_aa
TRBJ2-3 TRBD2 - TRBV9 TGTGCCAGCAGCGGACCTCGGGGACTAGGGCGCCCAGATACGCAGTATTTT CASSGPRGLGRPDTQYF
TRBJ2-3 - - TRBV2 TGTGCCAGCAGTGAAGTGCGAAGGCAGTATTTT CASSEVRRQYF
TRBJ1-5 TRBD1 - TRBV2 TGTGCCAGCAGTCACCGGGACAGGGCTATGAATCAGCCCCAGCATTTT CASSHRDRAMNQPQHF
TRBJ1-2 - - TRBV27 TGTGCCAGCAGTTTATTGGGGGGTAGTAGCGATGGCTACACCTTC CASSLLGGSSDGYTF
TRBJ2-5 TRBD2 - TRBV2 TGTGCCACCCTTCCGACTAGCGGCTCGATAGAGACCCAGTACTTC CATLPTSGSIETQYF
TRBJ2-4 TRBD1 - TRBV20-1 TGCAGTGCTAGTCCCCAGGGGGCTGGAAACATTCAGTACTTC CSASPQGAGNIQYF
TRBJ2-1 TRBD2 - TRBV24-1 TGTGCCACCAGTGGTGCACCGGGACTAGGGGGTAGAGGGCAGTTCTTC CATSGAPGLGGRGQFF
TRBJ2-7 - - TRBV2 TGTGCCAGCAGTGAAAATCGATGGGGAGGTTACGCGCAGTACTTC CASSENRWGGYAQYF
TRBJ1-3 TRBD1 - TRBV9 TGTGCCAGCAGCGCGGGAGCAGGGGGGGAAAACACCATATATTTT CASSAGAGGENTIYF
TRBJ2-3 - - TRBV3-1/TRBV3-2 TGTGCCAGCAGCCAAGGAAAACCAGATACGCAGTATTTT CASSQGKPDTQYF
TRBJ1-2 TRBD1 - TRBV7-2 TGTGCCAGCAGCTTAAGGCAGGACAGGATAGGCTACACCTTC CASSLRQDRIGYTF
TRBJ1-5 - - TRBV3-1/TRBV3-2 TGTGCCAGCAGCCAAGAAGGCCCCGGACATGTAAATCAGCCCCAGCATTTT CASSQEGPGHVNQPQHF
TRBJ1-5 TRBD1 - TRBV4-1 TGCGCCAGCAGCCCTTTACAGGGGGCGGGACAGCCCCAGCATTTT CASSPLQGAGQPQHF
TRBJ1-3 - - TRBV18 TGTGCCAGCTCACCCCCTACGGTGAGGCCTTCCTCTGGAAACACCATATATTTT CASSPPTVRPSSGNTIYF
TRBJ1-2 - - TRBV6-1 TGTGCCAGCAGTGAGGGCACAGATTCATACTTATTCTATGGCTACACCTTC CASSEGTDSYLFYGYTF
TRBJ2-6 - - TRBV6-5 TGTGCCAGCAGTTCGCTGGCTGGGGCCAACGTCCTGACTTTC CASSSLAGANVLTF
TRBJ1-3 TRBD1 - TRBV5-4 TGTGCCAGCAGCACCATGGGACAGGGGGACTCAGGCACCATATATTTT CASSTMGQGDSGTIYF
TRBJ1-2 - - TRBV7-4 TGTGCCAGCACCCACCCCCCTAGCTATGGCTACACCTTC CASTHPPSYGYTF
TRBJ1-4 - - TRBV5-4 TGTGCCAGCAGCTCGGGAGGGACTAATGAAAAACTGTTTTTT CASSSGGTNEKLFF
TRBJ1-2 TRBD1 few TRBV7-9 TGTGCCAGCAGCCTTCCGGGACAGTCGAGCTATGGCTACACCTTC CASSLPGQSSYGYTF
TRBJ1-5 - - TRBV5-1 TGCGCCAGCACACCCCAGCATTTT CASTPQHF
TRBJ1-1 - - TRBV2 TGTGCCAGCAGTGGGAGAGCGAGGACTGAAGCTTTCTTT CASSGRARTEAFF